One and the same sample provided the 28 T cell receptor beta chains below, sequenced in a study of T cells in Graves' hyperthyroidism and ophthalmopathy. Amplification of TCR beta CDR3 regions used RNA as the template. TCR CDR3 underwent first-round RT-PCR with the HTBI primer set. TCRdb redid the calling of the multiplex PCR reads with MiXCR, one entry per CDR3 protein. The sample contains about 330,000 distinct CDR3 sequences, roughly 13% of which appear only once. The specimen sequenced was blood. These receptors all come from a woman between 40 and 50 years old with Graves' ophthalmopathy.

This clonotype was seen ten or more times. The J gene is TRBJ2-2, the V gene TRBV2, with TRBD1 matching 7 bases. In germline, CDR1 is SNHLY, CDR2 FYNNEI. Trimming removed 1 base from V and 6 bases from J; junction bases left unmatched: 2. The CDR3 sequence is 14 residues long. In nucleotides, the CDR3 is TGTGCCAGCAGTGAAGTCAGGGGGTCCGGGGAGCTGTTTTTT. Translating it yields CASSEVRGSGELFF.

This clonotype was counted at least ten times. The gene calls are TRBV2 and TRBJ1-6, with TRBD1 identical over 8 bases. J was trimmed by 16 bases and V by 5 bases; bases with no gene match: 19. Germline lookup yields CDR1 SNHLY and CDR2 FYNNEI. The CDR3 runs to 16 residues. In nucleotides, the CDR3 is TGTGCCAGCAGTTATCGCGACAGGGGAGAGAACCTGAGACTCCACTTT. Protein sequence: CASSYRDRGENLRLHF.

This clonotype has a handful of counts. The chain is built from TRBV6-2 or TRBV6-3 and TRBJ2-1; D may be TRBD1 or TRBD2 (5 bases each). Germline V lookup: CDR1 MNHEY, CDR2 SVGEGT. Deletions cut 8 bases from V and 7 bases from J, with 24 bases between. The CDR3 length is 16 residues. CDR3 loop: CASHPKGDGEGNEQFF. In DNA form, the CDR3 reads TGTGCCAGCCACCCGAAAGGGGACGGAGAGGGTAATGAGCAGTTCTTC.

This clonotype was seen more than once but under ten times. CDR3 sequence reads: CSAMGLGIETQYF. Here the CDR3 DNA reads TGCAGTGCCATGGGCCTAGGTATAGAGACCCAGTACTTC. This chain connects TRBV20-1 to TRBJ2-5, with D hard to call. The V gene lost 6 bases and the J gene lost 4 bases, with 15 bases spanning the gap. CDR3 length: 13 amino acids. CDR1 and CDR2 (germline): DFQATT, SNEGSKA (reference sequence).

This clonotype occurred many times. The CDR3 nucleotides are TGTGCCAGCAGCGTGTCGTCAGCCGGAAACACTGAAGCTTTCTTT. It yields the protein CASSVSSAGNTEAFF. The V call is TRBV9, the J call TRBJ1-1, with D hard to call. This CDR3 spans 15 amino acids. Germline lookup yields CDR1 SGDLS and CDR2 YYNGEE. Trimming removed 2 bases at V and 2 bases at J, with 13 bases between.

A few counts support this clonotype. The missing conserved phenylalanine or tryptophan at the end of this CDR3 makes a read error likely. The chain carries TRBV6-4 and TRBJ2-7, with TRBD1 matching over 9 bases. Germline-derived CDR1 and CDR2 are MRHNA and SNTAGT. CDR3 length: 14 amino acids. V lost 5 bases and J lost 5; bases outside the gene matches: 7. CDR3 loop: CASSRGQGTNEQYL. In DNA form, the CDR3 reads TGTGCCAGCAGTCGGGGACAGGGAACGAACGAGCAGTACCTC.

V is TRBV20-1 and J is TRBJ2-2; D is uncertain. The CDR3 runs to 14 residues. Germline V gives CDR1 DFQATT, CDR2 SNEGSKA (reference sequence). V lost 4 bases to trimming and J lost 2 bases, with 11 bases between them. The CDR3, as DNA: TGCAGTGCTACCCGCCCTCAAAACACCGGGGAGCTGTTTTTT. It specifies CSATRPQNTGELFF.

There are many counts of this clonotype. J is TRBJ1-2 and V is TRBV16; maybe TRBD1 (5 bases). V shed 1 base and J shed 2 bases, with 17 bases lying between them. This CDR3 is 17 amino acids long. Germline V gene lookup returns CDR1 KGHSY and CDR2 FQNENV. This CDR3 is CASSQYYGRDRNYGYTF. CDR3 coding DNA: TGTGCCAGCAGCCAATACTACGGCAGGGACCGAAACTATGGCTACACCTTC.

As concerns this clonotype: At one end the junction does not follow the germline gene, possibly because of a read error. This chain links TRBV20-1 with TRBJ1-2; maybe TRBD1 (6 bases). The CDR3 length is 12 residues. Per the germline V gene, CDR1 is DFQATT and CDR2 is SNEGSKA (reference sequence). The CDR3 is CSANYRVQGYIF. The CDR3, as DNA: TGCAGTGCCAACTACAGGGTACAGGGCTACATCTTC.

The chain couples TRBV25-1 to TRBJ1-3; no clear D gene. Trimming removed 1 base at V and 0 bases at J, with 13 bases between. The CDR3 is made up of 17 amino acids. Germline CDR1 MGHDK, CDR2 SYGVNS. CDR3 DNA: TGTGCCAGCAGTGAATCAAGTTGGAGAAGCTCTGGAAACACCATATATTTT. Translating gives CASSESSWRSSGNTIYF.

There are many counts of this clonotype. V is TRBV7-9 and J is TRBJ1-4; a possible D gene is TRBD1 (5 bases). Trimming left V 3 bases short and J 2 bases short, with 13 bases between. CDR1 and CDR2 (germline): SEHNR, FQNEAQ (reference sequence). The CDR3 extends over 16 amino acids. The CDR3 protein is CASSLTYKGTNEKLFF. CDR3 sequence (DNA): TGTGCCAGCAGCTTGACATATAAGGGGACTAATGAAAAACTGTTTTTT.

Only a few counts were recorded for this clonotype. The genes are TRBV6-5 and TRBJ2-4, with 8 positions matching TRBD2. CDR3 length: 15 residues. V lost 0 bases and J lost 10; bases outside the gene matches: 8. Germline V gives CDR1 MNHEY, CDR2 SVGAGI. This CDR3 is CASSYSVTGGGIQYF. The CDR3 DNA reads as TGTGCCAGCAGTTACTCGGTAACGGGAGGGGGAATTCAGTACTTC.

This sequence joins TRBV20-1 and TRBJ2-2; D may be TRBD1 (5 bases). The CDR3 loop spans 14 amino acids. V gave up 2 bases and J gave up 6 bases, with 13 bases separating them. The V gene's germline CDR1 is DFQATT and CDR2 SNEGSKA (reference sequence). CDR3 protein: CSARPYRFSGELFF. CDR3 bases: TGCAGTGCTAGACCCTACAGGTTCTCCGGGGAGCTGTTTTTT.

The chain is built from TRBV7-2 and TRBJ2-7; 7 bases agree with TRBD1. Looked up from germline, CDR1 is SGHTA and CDR2 is FQGNSA. The CDR3 has 16 residues. After removal of 2 bases from V and 2 bases from J, the junction contained 9 bases not matched to a gene. CDR3 protein: CASSLTGRGPTYEQYF. DNA of the CDR3: TGTGCCAGCAGCTTAACTGGTAGGGGGCCGACCTACGAGCAGTACTTC.

This clonotype was recorded at least ten times. The chain joins TRBV28 to TRBJ2-7; D may be TRBD2 (6 bases). Trimming pared 2 bases from V and 3 bases from J, leaving 11 bases between. CDR3 size: 14 residues. Germline assignment: CDR1 MDHEN and CDR2 SYDVKM. This CDR3 is CASSLAGRDYEQYF. CDR3 bases: TGTGCCAGCAGTTTAGCGGGGAGAGACTACGAGCAGTACTTC.

V and J are TRBV12-3 or TRBV12-4 and TRBJ2-3, with 9 bases matching TRBD2. Unmatched junction bases numbered 8, after V lost 5 bases and J lost 2 bases. This CDR3 spans 16 amino acids. The CDR3 nucleotides are TGTGCCAGCAGTCGAGCGGGGGGATATACCACAGATACGCAGTATTTT. Translating gives CASSRAGGYTTDTQYF.

In its sample, this clonotype was seen a few times. V usage is TRBV20-1 and J usage is TRBJ1-2, with 8 bases identical to TRBD1. V lost 1 base, J lost 8 bases, and 15 bases stayed unmatched. The CDR3 length is 16 residues. The germline gives CDR1 DFQATT, CDR2 SNEGSKA (reference sequence). The CDR3 DNA reads TGCAGTGCTAGAGTGGGGCTAGGACAGGGCGATGGCGGCTACACCTTC. Its translation: CSARVGLGQGDGGYTF.

This chain connects TRBV7-9 to TRBJ2-1; 8 bases are a match to TRBD1. The V and J ends lost 10 bases and 2 bases, in that order; junction bases with no gene match: 4. The CDR3 totals 13 residues. Germline V gives CDR1 SEHNR, CDR2 FQNEAQ (reference sequence). The CDR3 spells CATGDRTYNEQFF. In DNA form, the CDR3 reads TGTGCCACCGGGGACAGGACCTACAATGAGCAGTTCTTC.

Ten or more counts support this clonotype. The chain combines TRBV11-2 with TRBJ2-1, with D possibly TRBD2 on 6 matching bases. The CDR3 spans 16 residues. The germline V gene encodes CDR1 SGHAT and CDR2 FQNNGV. Trimming removed 2 bases at V and 4 bases at J, with 15 bases between. CDR3 bases: TGTGCCAGCAGCTTATCTCCGGGAGACTTATACAATGAGCAGTTCTTC. Amino acids: CASSLSPGDLYNEQFF.

V is TRBV30 and J is TRBJ2-1; TRBD1 might be the D (6 bases). V was cut by 3 bases and J by 6 bases, with 15 bases left in between. The CDR3 spans 14 residues. Germline CDR1 reads GTSNPN; CDR2 reads SVGIG (reference sequence). CDR3 amino acids: CAWSPMKTGNEQFF. In nucleotides, the CDR3 is TGTGCCTGGAGCCCAATGAAGACAGGCAATGAGCAGTTCTTC. The complete variable domain, with remaining parts taken from reference TRBV30 and TRBJ2-1, reads SQTIHQWPATLVQPVGSPLSLECTVEGTSNPNLYWYRQAAGRGLQLLFYSVGIGQISSEVPQNLSASRPQDRQFILSSKKLLLSDSGFYLCAWSPMKTGNEQFFGPGTRLTVL.

V usage is TRBV19 and J usage is TRBJ2-7, with 8 bases that match TRBD1. This CDR3 is built from 16 residues. The germline CDR1 and CDR2 sequences are LNHDA and SQIVND (reference sequence). Trimming cost V 4 bases and J 3 bases; bases outside gene matches: 11. The CDR3 reads CASSTNYRGAHYEQYF. The CDR3 coding sequence is TGTGCCAGTAGTACAAACTACAGGGGGGCACACTACGAGCAGTACTTC.

V gene TRBV7-2 combines with J gene TRBJ2-1, with 11 positions matching TRBD2. Looked up from germline, CDR1 is SGHTA and CDR2 is FQGNSA. The J segment lost 16 bases and the V segment lost 4 bases, leaving 9 bases of the junction unmatched. The CDR3 has 13 residues. The CDR3 DNA reads TGTGCCAGCAGCTCCACACCTAGCGGGGGGACTTTCTTC. It is translated as CASSSTPSGGTFF.

This clonotype was counted only a few times. The V call is TRBV7-2, the J call TRBJ2-1; TRBD2 aligns across 14 bases. With V trimmed by 4 bases and J by 11 bases, 7 bases remained unmatched. The length of the CDR3 is 15 residues. Per germline, CDR1 SGHTA and CDR2 FQGNSA. In DNA form, the CDR3 reads TGTGCCAGCAGCTCGCCTGGGACTAGCGGGAGACAGCAGTTCTTC. Protein sequence: CASSSPGTSGRQQFF.

The rearrangement uses TRBV28 and TRBJ1-4, with 7 bases identical to TRBD1. The ends lost 5 bases at V and 11 bases at J; junction bases unmatched: 8. The germline V gene encodes CDR1 MDHEN and CDR2 SYDVKM. The CDR3 consists of 13 residues. CDR3 loop: CASSEQGMVKLFF. Written as DNA, the CDR3 is TGTGCCAGCAGTGAACAGGGGATGGTGAAACTGTTTTTT.

This clonotype was seen only a few times. The rearrangement uses TRBV30 and TRBJ1-6; TRBD1 aligns across 7 bases. The CDR3 spans 13 residues. Losses at the gene ends were 2 bases for V and 12 bases for J; bases not matched to a gene: 7. CDR1 is GTSNPN and CDR2 is SVGIG in the germline V gene (reference sequence). CDR3 coding DNA: TGTGCCTGGAGTTCGACAGGGTTGAGACCCCTCCACTTT. It yields the protein CAWSSTGLRPLHF.

In this sample, this clonotype turned up a few times. This may be a read error, as it is one base from a much larger clone. The J gene is TRBJ1-1, the V gene TRBV6-5, with D hard to call. Germline V gives CDR1 MNHEY, CDR2 SVGAGI. CDR3 length equals 12 residues. The DNA of the CDR3 is TGTGCCTGCAGTTACCGTCCAGTCAGGGCTTTCTTT. Translated, it gives CACSYRPVRAFF.

This clonotype was recorded many times. This chain connects TRBV20-1 to TRBJ2-2; 9 bases line up with TRBD1. CDR1 is DFQATT and CDR2 is SNEGSKA in the germline V gene (reference sequence). J was trimmed by 2 bases and V by 1 base; bases with no gene match: 5. The CDR3 has 16 amino acids. The CDR3 here is CSARGGTGLNTGELFF. The CDR3, as DNA: TGCAGTGCTAGAGGAGGGACAGGGCTAAACACCGGGGAGCTGTTTTTT.

This clonotype was detected ten times or more. CDR3 DNA: TGTGCCAGCAGTGAAGCGCCCCTAGCGCCTAGCACAGATACGCAGTATTTT. Its protein is CASSEAPLAPSTDTQYF. This chain links TRBV6-1 with TRBJ2-3; maybe TRBD2 (6 bases). The germline V gene encodes CDR1 MNHNS and CDR2 SASEGT. CDR3 length: 17 residues. Deletions cut 0 bases from V and 0 bases from J, with 13 bases between.